The 24 T cell receptor beta chains below come from one sample, sequenced in a study of CD8 T cells in ankylosing spondylitis. MiXCR, applied by TCRdb to the 5' RACE reads, yields one record per CDR3 protein. The sample shows roughly 140,000 distinct CDR3 sequences, more than 40% of them seen only once. Sequencing used synovial fluid, either unsorted or a sorted T cell fraction (not recorded which). Receptor source: a male donor with ankylosing spondylitis.

This clonotype was recorded at least ten times. The chain joins TRBV5-5 to TRBJ2-1; 7 bases are shared with TRBD1. CDR3 size: 15 residues. With V trimmed by 0 bases and J by 10 bases, 10 bases remained unmatched. Looked up from germline, CDR1 is SGHKS and CDR2 is YYEKEE (reference sequence). CDR3 in amino acids: CASSLVDGTVGEQFF. CDR3 DNA sequence: TGTGCCAGCAGCTTGGTGGATGGGACAGTAGGCGAGCAGTTCTTC.

The J gene is TRBJ1-5, the V gene TRBV12-3 or TRBV12-4, with TRBD1 matching 8 bases. This CDR3 comprises 20 residues. The trim removed 6 bases at V and 0 bases at J, leaving 19 bases unmatched. CDR3 sequence: CASSRRQGHGPIYSNQPQHF. The CDR3 DNA sequence: TGTGCCAGCAGCCGCAGACAGGGGCACGGTCCGATTTATAGCAATCAGCCCCAGCATTTT.

This clonotype was counted once. The chain recombines TRBV12-3 or TRBV12-4 with TRBJ1-6; 9 bases agree with TRBD1. The CDR3 is 16 residues long. The trim removed 2 bases at V and 6 bases at J, leaving 5 bases unmatched. CDR3 sequence reads: CASSLWGDRANSPLHF. CDR3 bases: TGTGCCAGCAGTTTATGGGGGGACAGGGCTAATTCACCCCTCCACTTT.

This clonotype was detected a few times. The V gene is TRBV6-6, the J gene TRBJ1-1, with unresolved D. The germline V and J ends were trimmed by 5 bases and 8 bases, with 12 bases remaining between them. Germline loops: CDR1 MNHNY, CDR2 SVGAGI (reference sequence). CDR3 length equals 12 residues. CDR3 in amino acids: CASSPRSAEAFF. The CDR3 DNA follows: TGTGCCAGCAGTCCTCGGTCGGCCGAAGCTTTCTTT.

This clonotype occurred once. The chain carries TRBV4-3 and TRBJ2-1; TRBD1 matches 10 bases. V shed 4 bases and J 10 bases; nucleotides not matched to a gene: 19. Germline assignment: CDR1 LGHNA and CDR2 YSLEER. This CDR3 spans 18 amino acids. In DNA, the CDR3 is TGCGCCAGCAGCCCATCAATCGGGACAGGGGATTTTGTACAAGAGCAGTTCTTC. It specifies CASSPSIGTGDFVQEQFF.

The CDR3 sequence: CASSYNGRSDNEQFF. The DNA of the CDR3 is TGTGCCAGCAGTTATAACGGGAGATCCGACAATGAGCAGTTCTTC. The genes are TRBV12-3 or TRBV12-4 and TRBJ2-1; D possibly corresponds to TRBD2 (6 bases). V was shortened by 4 bases and J by 5 bases, with 15 bases between the two germline ends. This CDR3 is 15 amino acids long.

V usage is TRBV18 and J usage is TRBJ2-2; D is perhaps TRBD1 (5 bases). Germline CDR1 is KGHSH and CDR2 is LQKENI. Trimming removed 2 bases at V and 4 bases at J, with 11 bases between. The CDR3 totals 15 residues. The chain's CDR3 is CASSPVRVSTGELFF. CDR3 nucleotide sequence: TGTGCCAGCTCACCAGTCAGGGTTAGCACCGGGGAGCTGTTTTTT.

The rearrangement uses TRBV11-2 and TRBJ2-7, with unresolved D. V lost 4 bases and J 2 bases, leaving 12 bases between the germline ends. Germline CDR1 SGHAT, CDR2 FQNNGV. The CDR3 contains 14 residues. The CDR3 coding sequence is TGTGCCAGCAGCTCAATCTGGATCCCCTACGAGCAGTACTTC. Its protein is CASSSIWIPYEQYF.

The chain couples TRBV5-1 to TRBJ2-2, with TRBD1 matching 7 bases. Germline assignment: CDR1 SGHRS and CDR2 YFSETQ. The CDR3 is 17 amino acids. V was pared by 1 base and J by 0 bases, with 6 bases of the junction left unmatched. As DNA, the CDR3 is TGCGCCAGCAGCTTGTTTCCGGGACAGCCGAACACCGGGGAGCTGTTTTTT. Protein product: CASSLFPGQPNTGELFF.

The gene calls are TRBV4-2 and TRBJ2-5; a weak D match, TRBD2 (6 bases). The V gene lost 4 bases and the J gene lost 2 bases, with 17 bases spanning the gap. In germline, CDR1 is LGHNA, CDR2 YNFKEQ. The CDR3 has 16 residues. As DNA, the CDR3 is TGTGCCAGCAGCCCCGCGGGGTTCGGGGGACAAGAGACCCAGTACTTC. Translating it yields CASSPAGFGGQETQYF.

The chain combines TRBV18 with TRBJ1-1; D ambiguous. The germline gives CDR1 KGHSH, CDR2 LQKENI. The V and J ends lost 6 bases and 0 bases respectively, with 14 bases between them. The CDR3 extends over 15 amino acids. The CDR3 protein is CASSPEFPLNTEAFF. CDR3 nucleotides: TGTGCCAGCTCCCCAGAATTTCCTTTGAACACTGAAGCTTTCTTT.

This clonotype was recorded only once. This chain uses TRBV3-1 with TRBJ1-1, with a tentative D call TRBD1 (6 bases). From germline, CDR1 is LGHDT and CDR2 YNNKEL (reference sequence). Trimming took 0 bases from V and 6 from J, leaving 14 bases between them. The CDR3 totals 15 residues. The CDR3 reads CASSQEWQGSPEAFF. CDR3 coding DNA: TGTGCCAGCAGCCAAGAATGGCAGGGGAGCCCTGAAGCTTTCTTT.

This chain links TRBV20-1 with TRBJ2-7; D might be TRBD1 (5 bases). The CDR3 is made up of 13 amino acids. Trimming cost V 0 bases and J 0 bases, with 6 bases left between them. Germline CDR1 and CDR2: DFQATT and SNEGSKA (reference sequence). The CDR3 reads CSARDQGSYEQYF. As DNA, the CDR3 is TGCAGTGCTAGAGATCAGGGCTCCTACGAGCAGTACTTC.

CDR3 DNA: TGTGCCAGCAGTCCGGATGCGGGGGGGGAGCTGTTTTTT. Translation gives CASSPDAGGELFF. The V and J genes are TRBV12-3 or TRBV12-4 and TRBJ2-2; D might be TRBD2 (6 bases). V lost 5 bases to trimming and J lost 8 bases, with 12 bases between them. The CDR3 has 13 residues.

This rearrangement joins TRBV7-9 to TRBJ1-3, with unresolved D. Germline V gene data show CDR1 as SEHNR and CDR2 as FQNEAQ (reference sequence). With 11 bases removed from V and 2 bases from J, the gap between germline ends came to 10 bases. The CDR3 extends over 12 amino acids. The CDR3 reads CAESGAGNTIYF. CDR3 in DNA: TGTGCCGAGTCTGGGGCTGGAAACACCATATATTTT.

This clonotype was observed many times. The rearrangement uses TRBV12-3 or TRBV12-4 and TRBJ2-5; no clear D. Trimming took 5 bases from V and 5 from J, leaving 15 bases between them. The CDR3 runs to 14 residues. CDR3 in DNA: TGTGCCAGCAGTCAGAACACGTTAGGGGAGACCCAGTACTTC. Encoded protein: CASSQNTLGETQYF.

This chain joins TRBV14 and TRBJ2-3, with 7 nucleotides matching TRBD2. After removal of 1 base from V and 4 bases from J, the junction contained 11 bases not matched to a gene. This CDR3 contains 17 residues. Germline CDR1 reads SGHDN; CDR2 reads FVKESK. CDR3 in amino acids: CASSQVYSGAPPDTQYF. CDR3 DNA: TGTGCCAGCAGCCAAGTCTACAGCGGGGCCCCCCCAGATACGCAGTATTTT.

The V and J genes are TRBV7-6 and TRBJ2-3; D not certain. The germline V and J ends were trimmed by 5 bases and 1 base, with 10 bases remaining between them. The CDR3 runs 14 residues. Germline loops: CDR1 SGHVS, CDR2 FNYEAQ. CDR3 sequence: CASSPESGTDTQYF. CDR3 nucleotides: TGTGCCAGCAGCCCCGAAAGTGGCACAGATACGCAGTATTTT.

CDR3 nucleotide sequence: TGCGCCAGCAGCCAAGATCGGCTAGTGGGCAACGAGCAGTACTTC. This sequence encodes CASSQDRLVGNEQYF. J is TRBJ2-7 and V is TRBV4-3; unclear D gene. The V gene's germline CDR1 is LGHNA and CDR2 YSLEER. CDR3 length equals 15 residues. Deletions cut 0 bases from V and 5 bases from J, with 14 bases between.

CDR3 nucleotide sequence: TGTGCCAGCAGTGTGTCCCAGGGGGCGTCCTACAATGAGCAGTTCTTC. It is translated as CASSVSQGASYNEQFF. The V and J genes are TRBV2 and TRBJ2-1; TRBD1 aligns across 8 bases. CDR1 and CDR2 (germline): SNHLY, FYNNEI. The CDR3 length is 16 residues. The V and J ends lost 4 bases and 1 base, in that order; junction bases with no gene match: 6.

This clonotype has a count of ten or more. This CDR3 reads CASNPGTNTEAFF. CDR3 coding DNA: TGTGCCAGTAATCCCGGGACGAACACTGAAGCTTTCTTT. The V gene is TRBV19, the J gene TRBJ1-1, with D possibly being TRBD1 (5 bases). The germline gives CDR1 LNHDA, CDR2 SQIVND (reference sequence). This CDR3 spans 13 amino acids. V was clipped by 7 bases and J by 1 base, with 10 bases between them.

This clonotype has a count of ten or more. The chain combines TRBV19 with TRBJ2-1, with no clear D. Trimming pared 2 bases from V and 0 bases from J, leaving 11 bases between. This CDR3 has 16 amino acids. Germline V lookup: CDR1 LNHDA, CDR2 SQIVND (reference sequence). The CDR3 loop reads CASSILGGSSYNEQFF. The DNA for the CDR3 is TGTGCCAGTAGTATACTCGGCGGAAGCTCCTACAATGAGCAGTTCTTC.

In DNA form, the CDR3 reads TGTGCCAGCAGTTTATTGGGTCTCATGGAGCCCCAGCATTTT. Translated, it gives CASSLLGLMEPQHF. V is TRBV28 and J is TRBJ1-5, with no clear D. V was trimmed by 1 base and J by 8 bases, leaving 12 bases between them. CDR3 size: 14 residues. In germline, CDR1 is MDHEN, CDR2 SYDVKM.

The V call is TRBV18, the J call TRBJ2-2; tentative D call: TRBD2 (7 bases). This CDR3 comprises 15 residues. The V end was cut by 7 bases, the J end by 5 bases, with 17 bases between. Germline V gives CDR1 KGHSH, CDR2 LQKENI. This CDR3 is CASWGGTPRTGELFF. The CDR3 DNA reads as TGTGCCAGCTGGGGGGGCACCCCGCGGACCGGGGAGCTGTTTTTT.